This paragraph reports one T cell receptor beta chain. Per the authors' pipeline: Reference gene primer amplification in the assay estimated nucleated cell counts. Sequenced by immunoSEQ multiplex PCR; TCRdb stores in-frame clones only, minus some. V, J and clone size are those of that table, while D and trimming were read from the DNA. This sample has 80,000 to 100,000 clones, with 90% found just once. The CDR3 covers 18 residues. Germline V lookup: CDR1 SGHNT, CDR2 YENEEA. J was trimmed by 0 bases and V by 5 bases; bases with no gene match: 15. The record originates from a study of blood T cell repertoires in COVID-19. Looking at the study overall: The study drew acute and convalescent COVID-19 samples from the United States, Italy and Spain. Sample material is recorded as cDNA or gDNA derived from T cells, B-cell-depleted T cells, or PBMCs.

The clonotype was recovered from a man aged 55 to 70 with acute or convalescent COVID-19. V usage is TRBV11-3 and J usage is TRBJ1-1; TRBD1 aligns across 7 bases. Sequenced material: peripheral blood. The CDR3 here is CASSPSPGQRSMNTEAFF. DNA of the CDR3: TGTGCCAGCAGCCCATCGCCGGGACAGAGATCAATGAACACTGAAGCTTTCTTT.